The rows below give T cell receptor beta chains drawn from one sample of a study of blood T cell repertoires in COVID-19. Only in-frame clones appear in the TCRdb table, and some are missing; sequencing was by immunoSEQ multiplex PCR. The data show approximately 210,000 clones, approximately 81% seen once. The sample was peripheral blood. The receptors derive from a woman older than 75 with acute or convalescent COVID-19. CDR3s include the opening cysteine and the closing phenylalanine or tryptophan. Fields, in order: CDR3 DNA, CDR3 protein, D gene, V gene, J gene, clone size. The D gene is left open where the match is weak. Rows give clone size only sometimes, using once, few, many, or a class for an expanded clone.

cdr3_nt: TGTGCCAGTAGCAACAGCGGGAGGGGTGGCTACACCTTC
cdr3_aa: CASSNSGRGGYTF
d_call: NA
v_call: TRBV19
j_call: TRBJ1-2
clone_size: NA

cdr3_nt: TGTGCCAGCAGCCCAGGGACTAGCGGGGGGCCCACAGATACGCAGTATTTT
cdr3_aa: CASSPGTSGGPTDTQYF
d_call: TRBD2
v_call: TRBV14
j_call: TRBJ2-3
clone_size: few

cdr3_nt: TGTGCCAGCAGCCCCCGGGACACCGGGGAGCTGTTTTTT
cdr3_aa: CASSPRDTGELFF
d_call: NA
v_call: TRBV7-3
j_call: TRBJ2-2
clone_size: NA

cdr3_nt: TGTGCCATTGCCTCAGGGGTGAACACTGAAGCTTTCTTT
cdr3_aa: CAIASGVNTEAFF
d_call: NA
v_call: TRBV6-5
j_call: TRBJ1-1
clone_size: NA

cdr3_nt: TGTGCCAGCAGCTATACCGGACTAGCGGGGGGTGAGACCCAGTACTTC
cdr3_aa: CASSYTGLAGGETQYF
d_call: TRBD2
v_call: TRBV3-1/TRBV3-2
j_call: TRBJ2-5
clone_size: once

cdr3_nt: TGCAGTGCCCCACGGGGAGATACGCAGTATTTT
cdr3_aa: CSAPRGDTQYF
d_call: NA
v_call: TRBV20-1
j_call: TRBJ2-3
clone_size: NA

cdr3_nt: TGTGCCAGCAGACCTAGCGGGGGGGGTGAGCAGTTCTTC
cdr3_aa: CASRPSGGGEQFF
d_call: TRBD2
v_call: TRBV6-5
j_call: TRBJ2-1
clone_size: NA

cdr3_nt: TGTGCCAGCAGCTTAGGAGACAGGTTCGGGGCTTACCAAGAGACCCAGTACTTC
cdr3_aa: CASSLGDRFGAYQETQYF
d_call: NA
v_call: TRBV11-2
j_call: TRBJ2-5
clone_size: NA

cdr3_nt: TGTGCCAGCAGCACCCTTGGTGGTAGCTCCTACAATGAGCAGTTCTTC
cdr3_aa: CASSTLGGSSYNEQFF
d_call: NA
v_call: TRBV5-4
j_call: TRBJ2-1
clone_size: NA

cdr3_nt: TGTGCCAGCAGTGTTGGGGTCGGGGGTCAGCCCCAGCATTTT
cdr3_aa: CASSVGVGGQPQHF
d_call: NA
v_call: TRBV2
j_call: TRBJ1-5
clone_size: NA